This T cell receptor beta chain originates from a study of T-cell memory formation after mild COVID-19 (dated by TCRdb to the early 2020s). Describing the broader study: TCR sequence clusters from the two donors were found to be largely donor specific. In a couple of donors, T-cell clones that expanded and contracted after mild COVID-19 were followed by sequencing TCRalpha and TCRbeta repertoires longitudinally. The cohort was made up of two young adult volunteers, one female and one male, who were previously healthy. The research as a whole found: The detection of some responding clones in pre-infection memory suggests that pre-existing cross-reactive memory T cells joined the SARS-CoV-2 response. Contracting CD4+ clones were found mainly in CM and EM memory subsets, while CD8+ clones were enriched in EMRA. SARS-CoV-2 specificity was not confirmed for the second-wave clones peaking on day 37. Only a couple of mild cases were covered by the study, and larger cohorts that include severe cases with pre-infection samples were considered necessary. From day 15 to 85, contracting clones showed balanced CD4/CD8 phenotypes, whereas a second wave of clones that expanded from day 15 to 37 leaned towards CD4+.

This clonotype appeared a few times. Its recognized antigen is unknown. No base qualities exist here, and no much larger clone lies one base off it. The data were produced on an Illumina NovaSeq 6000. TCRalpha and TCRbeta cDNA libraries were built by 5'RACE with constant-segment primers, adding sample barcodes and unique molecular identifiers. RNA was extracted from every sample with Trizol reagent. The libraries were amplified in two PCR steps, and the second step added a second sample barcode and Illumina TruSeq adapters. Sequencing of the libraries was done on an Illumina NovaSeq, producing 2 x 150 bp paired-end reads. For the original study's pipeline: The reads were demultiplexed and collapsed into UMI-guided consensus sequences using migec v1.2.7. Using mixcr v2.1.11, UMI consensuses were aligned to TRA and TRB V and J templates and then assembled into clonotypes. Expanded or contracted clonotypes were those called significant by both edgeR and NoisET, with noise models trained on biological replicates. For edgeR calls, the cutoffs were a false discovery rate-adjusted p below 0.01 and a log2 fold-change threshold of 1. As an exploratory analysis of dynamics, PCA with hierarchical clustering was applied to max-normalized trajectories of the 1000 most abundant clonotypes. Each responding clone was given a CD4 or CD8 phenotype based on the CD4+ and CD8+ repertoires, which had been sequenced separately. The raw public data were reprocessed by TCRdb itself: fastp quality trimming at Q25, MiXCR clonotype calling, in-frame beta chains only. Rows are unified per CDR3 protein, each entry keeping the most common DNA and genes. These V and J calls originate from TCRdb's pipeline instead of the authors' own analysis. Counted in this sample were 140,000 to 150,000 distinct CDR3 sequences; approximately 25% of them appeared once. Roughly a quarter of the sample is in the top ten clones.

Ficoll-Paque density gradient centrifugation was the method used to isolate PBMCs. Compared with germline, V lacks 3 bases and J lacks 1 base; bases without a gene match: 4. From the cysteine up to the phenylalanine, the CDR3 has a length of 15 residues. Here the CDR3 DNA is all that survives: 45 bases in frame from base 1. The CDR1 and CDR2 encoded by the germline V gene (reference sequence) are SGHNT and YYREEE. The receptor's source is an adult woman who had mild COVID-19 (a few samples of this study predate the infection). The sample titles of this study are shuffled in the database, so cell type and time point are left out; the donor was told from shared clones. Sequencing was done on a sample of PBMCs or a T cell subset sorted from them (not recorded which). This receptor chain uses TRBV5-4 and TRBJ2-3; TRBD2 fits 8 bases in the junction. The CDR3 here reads CASSSGGPGTDTQYF. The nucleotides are TGTGCCAGCAGCTCGGGGGGGCCAGGCACAGATACGCAGTATTTT.